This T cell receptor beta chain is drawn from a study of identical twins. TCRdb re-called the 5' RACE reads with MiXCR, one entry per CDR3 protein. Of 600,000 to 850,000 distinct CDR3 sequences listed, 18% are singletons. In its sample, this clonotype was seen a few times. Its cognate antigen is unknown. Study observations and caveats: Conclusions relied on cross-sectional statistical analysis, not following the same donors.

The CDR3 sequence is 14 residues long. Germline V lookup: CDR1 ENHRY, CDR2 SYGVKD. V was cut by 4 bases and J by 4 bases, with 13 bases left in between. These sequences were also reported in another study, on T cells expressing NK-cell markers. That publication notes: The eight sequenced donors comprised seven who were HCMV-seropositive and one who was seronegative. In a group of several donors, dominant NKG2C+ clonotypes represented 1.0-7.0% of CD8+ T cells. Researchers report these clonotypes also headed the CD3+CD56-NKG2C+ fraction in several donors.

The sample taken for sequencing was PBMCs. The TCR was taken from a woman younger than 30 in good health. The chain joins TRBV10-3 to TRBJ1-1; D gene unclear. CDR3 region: CAISGVARATEAFF. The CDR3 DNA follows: TGTGCCATCAGTGGGGTAGCAAGGGCCACTGAAGCTTTCTTT.